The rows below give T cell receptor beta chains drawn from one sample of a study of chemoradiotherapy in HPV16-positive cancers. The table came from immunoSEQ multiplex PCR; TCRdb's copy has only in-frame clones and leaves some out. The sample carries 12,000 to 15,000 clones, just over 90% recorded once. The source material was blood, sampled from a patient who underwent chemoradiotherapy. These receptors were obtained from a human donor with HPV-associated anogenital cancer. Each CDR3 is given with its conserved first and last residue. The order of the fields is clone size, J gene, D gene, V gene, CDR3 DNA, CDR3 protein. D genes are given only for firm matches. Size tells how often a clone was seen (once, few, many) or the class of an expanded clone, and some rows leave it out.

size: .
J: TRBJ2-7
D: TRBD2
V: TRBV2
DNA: TGTGCCAGCAAAAGACTAGCGAACTCCTACGAGCAGTACTTC
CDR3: CASKRLANSYEQYF

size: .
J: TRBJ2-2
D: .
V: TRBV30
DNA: TGTGCCTGGACAGCCCTCGTAAGCACCGGGGAGCTGTTTTTT
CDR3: CAWTALVSTGELFF

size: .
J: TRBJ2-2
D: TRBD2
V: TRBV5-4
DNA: TGTGCCAGCAGGCGGGGAGGGTATGACGGGGAGCTGTTTTTT
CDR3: CASRRGGYDGELFF

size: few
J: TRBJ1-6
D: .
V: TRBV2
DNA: TGTGCCAGCAGTATTCATGGGACGGATTCACCCCTCCACTTT
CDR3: CASSIHGTDSPLHF

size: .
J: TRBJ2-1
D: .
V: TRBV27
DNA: TGTGCCAGCAGTTTTTTGGGAAATGAGCAGTTCTTC
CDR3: CASSFLGNEQFF

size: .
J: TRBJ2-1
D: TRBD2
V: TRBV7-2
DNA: TGTGCCAGCAGCTTAGTTGTCCGAGCGGGGGGCTCCAATGAGCAGTTCTTC
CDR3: CASSLVVRAGGSNEQFF

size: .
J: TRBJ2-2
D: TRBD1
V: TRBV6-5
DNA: TGTGCCAGCAGTTTGACAGGGGGCGGGAACACCGGGGAGCTGTTTTTT
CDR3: CASSLTGGGNTGELFF

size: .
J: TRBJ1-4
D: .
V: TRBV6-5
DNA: TGTGCCAGCAGTTACAGGCAGGGGTATGAAAAACTGTTTTTT
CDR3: CASSYRQGYEKLFF

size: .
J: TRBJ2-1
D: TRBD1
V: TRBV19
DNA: TGTGCCAGTACCGAAATCAGGACAGGGGGGAATGAGCAGTTCTTC
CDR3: CASTEIRTGGNEQFF

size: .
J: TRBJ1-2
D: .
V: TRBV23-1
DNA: TGCGCCAGCAGTCAATCGCGGAACTATGGCTACACCTTC
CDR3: CASSQSRNYGYTF

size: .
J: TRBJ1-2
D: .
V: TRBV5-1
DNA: TGCGCCAGCAGCTGGGGGACCACAGGAGACTATGGCTACACCTTC
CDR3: CASSWGTTGDYGYTF

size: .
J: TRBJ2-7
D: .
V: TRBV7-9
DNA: TGTGCCAGCAGCTCCGGGGGAGGGGGGATCTCCTACGAGCAGTACTTC
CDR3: CASSSGGGGISYEQYF

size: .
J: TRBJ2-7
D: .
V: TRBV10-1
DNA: TGCGCCAGCAGTGAGAATGTAGGGCTCAGACCCTACGAGCAGTACTTC
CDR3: CASSENVGLRPYEQYF

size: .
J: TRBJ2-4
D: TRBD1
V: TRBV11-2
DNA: TGTGCCAGCAGACAGGGGGCTCTACGAACCATTCAGTACTTC
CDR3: CASRQGALRTIQYF

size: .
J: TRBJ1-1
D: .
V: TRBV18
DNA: TGTGCCAGCTCACCCATCGGGACCCGGGACACTGAAGCTTTCTTT
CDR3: CASSPIGTRDTEAFF

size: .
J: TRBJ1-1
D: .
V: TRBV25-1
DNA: TGTGCCAGCAGTCTTCCGTGGGGGAACACTGAAGCTTTCTTT
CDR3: CASSLPWGNTEAFF

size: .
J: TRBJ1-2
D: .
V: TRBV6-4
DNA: TGTGCCAGCAGTGACAGCTTGGGTGGCTACACCTTC
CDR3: CASSDSLGGYTF

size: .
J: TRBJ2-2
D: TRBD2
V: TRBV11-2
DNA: TGTGCCAGCAGCTTAGTAGCGGGGGGGAACACCGGGGAGCTGTTTTTT
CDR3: CASSLVAGGNTGELFF

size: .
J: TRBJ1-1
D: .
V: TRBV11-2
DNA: TGTGCCAGCAGCCCCCGTTGGGGAGACACTGAAGCTTTCTTT
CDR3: CASSPRWGDTEAFF

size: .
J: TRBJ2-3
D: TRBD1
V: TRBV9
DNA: TGTGCCAGCAGCCGAGCCCGGGACAGACACACAGATACGCAGTATTTT
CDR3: CASSRARDRHTDTQYF

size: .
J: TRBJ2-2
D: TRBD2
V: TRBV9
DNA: TGTGCCAGCAGCGGGGGGACTAGCGCTAACACCGGGGAGCTGTTTTTT
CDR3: CASSGGTSANTGELFF

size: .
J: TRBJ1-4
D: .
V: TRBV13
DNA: TGTGCCAGCAGCCCGGCCACGGGGCCTGAAAAACTGTTTTTT
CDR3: CASSPATGPEKLFF

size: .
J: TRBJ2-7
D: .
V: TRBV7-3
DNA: TGTGCCAGCAGCCCCCTGGGGGGAAGCTCCTACGAGCAGTACTTC
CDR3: CASSPLGGSSYEQYF

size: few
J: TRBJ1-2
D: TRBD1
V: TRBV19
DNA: TGTGCCAGCCGGACAGGGGGCGATGGCTACACCTTC
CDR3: CASRTGGDGYTF

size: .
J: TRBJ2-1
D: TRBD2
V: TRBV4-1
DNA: TGCGCCAGCAGCCAAGATCCCCCTAGCGGGGGAGAAGTGTCCTACAATGAGCAGTTCTTC
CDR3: CASSQDPPSGGEVSYNEQFF

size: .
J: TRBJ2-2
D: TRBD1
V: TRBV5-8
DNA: TGTGCCAGCTCCAGGGGGACGAACACCGGGGAGCTGTTTTTT
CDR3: CASSRGTNTGELFF

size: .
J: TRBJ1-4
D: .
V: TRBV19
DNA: TGTGCCAGTCGTCCGGCAACTAATGAAAAACTGTTTTTT
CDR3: CASRPATNEKLFF

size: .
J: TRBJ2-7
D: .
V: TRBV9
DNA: TGTGCCAGCAGCGGTCCCCCGCAGAACTCCTACGAGCAGTACTTC
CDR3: CASSGPPQNSYEQYF

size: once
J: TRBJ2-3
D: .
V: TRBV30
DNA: TGTGCCTGGACCCGGGACACAGATACGCAGTATTTT
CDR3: CAWTRDTDTQYF

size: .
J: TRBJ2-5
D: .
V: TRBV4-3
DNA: TGCGCCAGCAGCCAAATGGGAAGAATTGAGACCCAGTACTTC
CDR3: CASSQMGRIETQYF

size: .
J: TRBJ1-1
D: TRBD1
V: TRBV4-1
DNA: TGCGCCAGCAGCCACGGACAGGGGTCCACTGAAGCTTTCTTT
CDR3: CASSHGQGSTEAFF

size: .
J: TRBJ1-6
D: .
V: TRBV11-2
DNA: TGTGCCAGCAGCTTAGGGGGCGGAAAGGGTTCACCCCTCCACTTT
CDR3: CASSLGGGKGSPLHF

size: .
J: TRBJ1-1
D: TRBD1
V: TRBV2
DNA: TGTGCCAGCAGTGAAATGGGACAGGAGAACACTGAAGCTTTCTTT
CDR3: CASSEMGQENTEAFF

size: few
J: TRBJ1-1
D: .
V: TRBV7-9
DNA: TGTGCCAGCAGCTTAGAGGTCCTTCGGGCTGAAGCTTTCTTT
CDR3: CASSLEVLRAEAFF

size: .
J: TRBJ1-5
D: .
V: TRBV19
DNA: TGTGCCAGTAGTATAGATCTTGTGGGATTAAATCAGCCCCAGCATTTT
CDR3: CASSIDLVGLNQPQHF

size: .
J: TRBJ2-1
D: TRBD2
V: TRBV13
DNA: TGTGCCAGCAGCTTTGGGGCGGGGGTCGGGATTGAGCAGTTCTTC
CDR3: CASSFGAGVGIEQFF

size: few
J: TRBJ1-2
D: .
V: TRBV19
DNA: TGTGCCAGTAGTATTCGGACGGATAACTATGGCTACACCTTC
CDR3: CASSIRTDNYGYTF

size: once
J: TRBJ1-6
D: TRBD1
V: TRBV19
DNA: TGTGCCAGTAGTCTTCCGAGGGACAGAATTATAAATTCACCCCTCCACTTT
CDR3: CASSLPRDRIINSPLHF

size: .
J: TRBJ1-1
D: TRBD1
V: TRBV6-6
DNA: TGTGCCAGCACAACAGACAGGGACGGGGGAGCTTTCTTT
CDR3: CASTTDRDGGAFF

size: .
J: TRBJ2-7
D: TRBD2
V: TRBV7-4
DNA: TGTGCCAGCAGCAGTACCGGGACTAGCTCCTACGAGCAGTACTTC
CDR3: CASSSTGTSSYEQYF

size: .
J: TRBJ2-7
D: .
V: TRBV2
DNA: TGTGCCAGCAGTGAACAGGGGAACTCCTACGAGCAGTACTTC
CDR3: CASSEQGNSYEQYF

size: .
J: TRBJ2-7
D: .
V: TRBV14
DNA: TGTGCCAGCAGCCAAGAAAGAATACTCCGGCCGGTCGAGCAGTACTTC
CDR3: CASSQERILRPVEQYF

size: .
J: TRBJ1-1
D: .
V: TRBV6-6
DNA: TGTGCCAGCAGTCGGACAGAGAACACTGAAGCTTTCTTT
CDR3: CASSRTENTEAFF

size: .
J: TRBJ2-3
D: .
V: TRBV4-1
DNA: TGCGCCAGCAGCCGTGACAGTTCGGTCCCAGATACGCAGTATTTT
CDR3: CASSRDSSVPDTQYF

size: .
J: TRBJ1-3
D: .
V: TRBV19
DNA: TGTGCCAGTACCGCCTCGAGGGGACGTTTGGACTCTGGAAACACCATATATTTT
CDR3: CASTASRGRLDSGNTIYF

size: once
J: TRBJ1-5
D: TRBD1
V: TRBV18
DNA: TGTGCCAGCTCACCTCCGGAGGGGGCCAATAGCAATCAGCCCCAGCATTTT
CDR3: CASSPPEGANSNQPQHF

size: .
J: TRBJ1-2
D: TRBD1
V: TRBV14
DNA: TGTGCCAGCAGCCAAGCGGGACAGGACTATGGCTACACCTTC
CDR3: CASSQAGQDYGYTF

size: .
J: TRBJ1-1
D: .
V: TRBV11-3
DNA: TGTGCCAGCAGCCTAGGACGGATTAATGAAGCTTTCTTT
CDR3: CASSLGRINEAFF

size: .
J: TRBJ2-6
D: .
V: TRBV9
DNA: TGTGCCAGCAGCGTCTCAGTCCGTCCGGGACAAAACTCTGGGGCCAACGTCCTGACTTTC
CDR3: CASSVSVRPGQNSGANVLTF

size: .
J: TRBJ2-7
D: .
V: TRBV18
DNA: TGTGCCAGCTCGCAAGGAGGGGGCTACGAGCAGTACTTC
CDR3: CASSQGGGYEQYF

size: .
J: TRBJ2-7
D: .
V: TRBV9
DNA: TGTGCCAGCAGCGTACTCCCGTCGGCCTACGAGCAGTACTTC
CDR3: CASSVLPSAYEQYF

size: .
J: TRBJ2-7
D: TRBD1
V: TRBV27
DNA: TGTGCCAGCAGTTTACTAAACAGGGACAGGGCCTACGAGCAGTACTTC
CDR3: CASSLLNRDRAYEQYF